This T cell receptor (beta chain) was profiled in a study of T cells expressing NK-cell markers. Findings of the study overall: A few donors' CD3+CD56-NKG2C+ cells were dominated by the same clonotypes.

The CDR3 extends over 14 amino acids. Germline CDR1 and CDR2: SGHTA and FQGNSA. TCRdb reprocessed the 5' RACE reads and stores each CDR3 protein as one record, lacking DNA. The sample table sets out 300,000 to 500,000 distinct CDR3 sequences. A note on this clonotype: What it binds is not known.

Sequenced sample: blood T cells: a sorted CD56 or NKG2C T cell subset, CD4+ or CD8+ T cells, or bulk PBMC T cells (not recorded which). V usage is TRBV7-2 and J usage is TRBJ2-2; TCRdb selects TRBD2, and the lack of DNA leaves this call unchecked. This sequence was found in a woman in her forties or fifties in good health. The CDR3 reads CASSQGRGTGELFF.